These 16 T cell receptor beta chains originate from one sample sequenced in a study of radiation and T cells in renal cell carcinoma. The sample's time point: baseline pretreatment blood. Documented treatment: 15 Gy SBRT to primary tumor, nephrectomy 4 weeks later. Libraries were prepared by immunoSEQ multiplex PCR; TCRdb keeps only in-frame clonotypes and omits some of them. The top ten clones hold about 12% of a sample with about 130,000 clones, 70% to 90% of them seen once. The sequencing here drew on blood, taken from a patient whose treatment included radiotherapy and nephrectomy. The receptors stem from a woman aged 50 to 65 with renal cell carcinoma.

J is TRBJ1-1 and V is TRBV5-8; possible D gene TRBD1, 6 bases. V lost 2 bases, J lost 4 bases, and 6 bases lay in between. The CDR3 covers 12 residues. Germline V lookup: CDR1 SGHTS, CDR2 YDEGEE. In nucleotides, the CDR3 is TGTGCCAGCAGCTTCAGGGGCACTGAAGCTTTCTTT. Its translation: CASSFRGTEAFF.

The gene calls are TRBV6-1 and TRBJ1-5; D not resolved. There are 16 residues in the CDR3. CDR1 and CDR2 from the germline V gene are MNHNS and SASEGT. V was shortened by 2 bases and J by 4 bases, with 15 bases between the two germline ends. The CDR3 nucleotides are TGTGCCAGCAGTGAACACGGAGGACTAGGAAATCAGCCCCAGCATTTT. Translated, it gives CASSEHGGLGNQPQHF.

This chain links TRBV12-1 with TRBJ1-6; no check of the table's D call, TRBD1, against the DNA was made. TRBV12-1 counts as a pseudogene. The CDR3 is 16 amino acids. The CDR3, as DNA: TGTGCCAGCAGCTTTGGGACAAAACAAGGTAATTCACCCCTCCACTTT. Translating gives CASSFGTKQGNSPLHF.

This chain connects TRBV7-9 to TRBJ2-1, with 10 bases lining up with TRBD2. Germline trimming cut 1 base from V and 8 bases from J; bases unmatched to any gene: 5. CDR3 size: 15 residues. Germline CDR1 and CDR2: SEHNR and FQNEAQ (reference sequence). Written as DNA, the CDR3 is TGTGCCAGCAGCTTAGGGGCTAGCGGGGGTGATGAGCAGTTCTTC. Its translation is CASSLGASGGDEQFF.

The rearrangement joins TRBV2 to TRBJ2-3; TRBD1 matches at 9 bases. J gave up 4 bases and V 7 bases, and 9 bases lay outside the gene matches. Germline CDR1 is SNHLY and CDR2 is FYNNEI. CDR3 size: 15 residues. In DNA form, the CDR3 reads TGTGCCAGCAAGACCGGGACAGGGTTTTCAGATACGCAGTATTTT. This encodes CASKTGTGFSDTQYF.

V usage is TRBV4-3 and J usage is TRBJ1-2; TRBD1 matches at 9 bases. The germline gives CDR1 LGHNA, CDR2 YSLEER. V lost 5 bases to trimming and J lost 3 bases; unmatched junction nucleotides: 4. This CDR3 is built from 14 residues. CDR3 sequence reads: CASSEWTGDYGYTF. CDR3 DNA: TGCGCCAGCAGCGAATGGACAGGGGACTATGGCTACACCTTC.

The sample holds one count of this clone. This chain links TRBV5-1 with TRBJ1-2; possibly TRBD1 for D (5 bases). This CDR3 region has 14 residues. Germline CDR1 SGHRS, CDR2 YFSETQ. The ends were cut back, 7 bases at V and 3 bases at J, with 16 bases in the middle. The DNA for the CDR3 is TGCGCCAGCCGACCCCCGGGGGGACACTATGGCTACACCTTC. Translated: CASRPPGGHYGYTF.

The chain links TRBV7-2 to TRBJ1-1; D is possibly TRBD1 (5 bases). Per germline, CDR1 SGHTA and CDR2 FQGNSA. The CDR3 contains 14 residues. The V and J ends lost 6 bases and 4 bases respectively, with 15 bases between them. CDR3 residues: CASSRLGPGTEAFF. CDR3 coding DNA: TGTGCCAGCAGTCGCCTGGGGCCCGGCACTGAAGCTTTCTTT.

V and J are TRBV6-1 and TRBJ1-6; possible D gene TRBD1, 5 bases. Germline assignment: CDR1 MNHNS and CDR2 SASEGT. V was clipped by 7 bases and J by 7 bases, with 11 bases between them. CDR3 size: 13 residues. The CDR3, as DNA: TGTGCCAGCAACCCTCGGGGGAATTCACCCCTCCACTTT. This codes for CASNPRGNSPLHF.

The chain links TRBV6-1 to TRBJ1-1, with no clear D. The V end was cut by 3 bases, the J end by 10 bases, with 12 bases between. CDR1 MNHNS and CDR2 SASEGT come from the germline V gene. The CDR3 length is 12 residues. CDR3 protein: CASSEVQSRAFF. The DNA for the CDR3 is TGTGCCAGCAGTGAGGTGCAGTCGAGAGCTTTCTTT.

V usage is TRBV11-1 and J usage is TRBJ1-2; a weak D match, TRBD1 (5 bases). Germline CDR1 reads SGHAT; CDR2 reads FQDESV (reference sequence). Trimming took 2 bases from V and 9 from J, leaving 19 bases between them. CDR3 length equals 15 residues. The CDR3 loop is CASSLHAPNEGSYTF. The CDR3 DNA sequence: TGTGCCAGCAGCTTACATGCCCCCAACGAGGGGAGCTACACCTTC.

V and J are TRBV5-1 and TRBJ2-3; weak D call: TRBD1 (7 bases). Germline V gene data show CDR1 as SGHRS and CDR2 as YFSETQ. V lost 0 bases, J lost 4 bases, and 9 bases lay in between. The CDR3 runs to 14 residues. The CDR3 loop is CASSLGRGADTQYF. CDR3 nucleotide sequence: TGCGCCAGCAGCTTGGGCAGGGGGGCAGATACGCAGTATTTT.

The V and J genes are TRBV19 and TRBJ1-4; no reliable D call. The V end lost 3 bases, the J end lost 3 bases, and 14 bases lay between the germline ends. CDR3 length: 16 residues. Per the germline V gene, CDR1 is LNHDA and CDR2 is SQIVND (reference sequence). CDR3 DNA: TGTGCCAGTAGTATCCCTGGGCGTCCACCTAATGAAAAACTGTTTTTT. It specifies CASSIPGRPPNEKLFF.

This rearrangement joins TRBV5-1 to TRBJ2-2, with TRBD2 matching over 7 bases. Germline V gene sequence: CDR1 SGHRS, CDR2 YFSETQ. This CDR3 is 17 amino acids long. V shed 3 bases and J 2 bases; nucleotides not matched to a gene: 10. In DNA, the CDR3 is TGCGCCAGCAGCTCTGAAACGGGAGGCGGTAACACCGGGGAGCTGTTTTTT. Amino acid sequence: CASSSETGGGNTGELFF. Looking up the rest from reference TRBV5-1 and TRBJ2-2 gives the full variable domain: KAGVTQTPRYLIKTRGQQVTLSCSPISGHRSVSWYQQTPGQGLQFLFEYFSETQRNKGNFPGRFSGRQFSNSRSEMNVSTLELGDSALYLCASSSETGGGNTGELFFGEGSRLTVL.

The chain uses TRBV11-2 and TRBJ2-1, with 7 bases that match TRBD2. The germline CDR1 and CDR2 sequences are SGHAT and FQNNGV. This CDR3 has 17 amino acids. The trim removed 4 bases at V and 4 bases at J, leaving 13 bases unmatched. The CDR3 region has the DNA TGTGCCAGCAGCTCCCCTGGGAGGGGTCCTCCTTACAATGAGCAGTTCTTC. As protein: CASSSPGRGPPYNEQFF.

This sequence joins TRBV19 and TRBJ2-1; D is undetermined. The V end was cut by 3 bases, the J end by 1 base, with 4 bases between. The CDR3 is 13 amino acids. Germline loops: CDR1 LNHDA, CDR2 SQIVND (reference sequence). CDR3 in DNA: TGTGCCAGTAGTATCCCTTCCTACAATGAGCAGTTCTTC. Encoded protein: CASSIPSYNEQFF.